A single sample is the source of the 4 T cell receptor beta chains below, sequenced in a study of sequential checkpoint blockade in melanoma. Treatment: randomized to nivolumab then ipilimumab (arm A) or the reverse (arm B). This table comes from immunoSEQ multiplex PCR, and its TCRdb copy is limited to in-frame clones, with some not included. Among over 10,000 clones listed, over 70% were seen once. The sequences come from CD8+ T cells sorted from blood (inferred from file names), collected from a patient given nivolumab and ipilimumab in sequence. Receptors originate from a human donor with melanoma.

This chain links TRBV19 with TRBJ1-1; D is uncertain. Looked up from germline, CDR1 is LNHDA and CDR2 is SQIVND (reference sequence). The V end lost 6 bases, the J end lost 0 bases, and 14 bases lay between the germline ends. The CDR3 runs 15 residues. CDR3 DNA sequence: TGTGCCAGTAGCGATTGGTCTACCATGAACACTGAAGCTTTCTTT. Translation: CASSDWSTMNTEAFF. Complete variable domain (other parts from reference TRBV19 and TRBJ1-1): DGGITQSPKYLFRKEGQNVTLSCEQNLNHDAMYWYRQDPGQGLRLIYYSQIVNDFQKGDIAEGYSVSREKKESFPLTVTSAQKNPTAFYLCASSDWSTMNTEAFFGQGTRLTVV.

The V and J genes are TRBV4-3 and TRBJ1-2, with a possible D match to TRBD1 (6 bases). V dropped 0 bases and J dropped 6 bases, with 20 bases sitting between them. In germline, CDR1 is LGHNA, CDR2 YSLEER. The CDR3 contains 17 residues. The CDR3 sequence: CASSQDGEGGDYNGYTF. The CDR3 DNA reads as TGCGCCAGCAGCCAAGATGGGGAGGGGGGCGATTATAATGGCTACACCTTC.

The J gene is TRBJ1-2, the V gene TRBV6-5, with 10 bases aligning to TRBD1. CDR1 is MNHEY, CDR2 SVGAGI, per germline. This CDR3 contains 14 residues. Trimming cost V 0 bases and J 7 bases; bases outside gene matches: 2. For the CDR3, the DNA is TGTGCCAGCAGTTACTCGACAGGGGGCTTTGGCTACACCTTC. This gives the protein CASSYSTGGFGYTF.

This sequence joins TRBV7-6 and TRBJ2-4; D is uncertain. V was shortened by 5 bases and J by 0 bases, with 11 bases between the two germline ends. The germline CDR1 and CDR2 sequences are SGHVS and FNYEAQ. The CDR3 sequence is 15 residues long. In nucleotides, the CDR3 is TGTGCCAGCAGCCCTGAGGTACTAGCCAAAAACATTCAGTACTTC. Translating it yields CASSPEVLAKNIQYF.